These T cell receptor beta chains were read from a single sample in a study of CD8+CD57+ T cells in acquired aplastic anemia. Each CDR3 protein gets one entry after TCRdb re-called the reads with MiXCR. Of about 81,000 distinct CDR3 sequences listed, more than 40% were seen once; the top ten hold around 63%. Source material: sorted CD4+, CD8+, or CD8+CD57+ T cells (not recorded which) from PBMCs. All receptors derive from a human donor in good health, serving as a control. Both conserved end residues are part of each CDR3. A D gene is named only where the DNA matches it firmly. Not all rows give a size; the values are once, few, many and, for expanded clones, a class.

abundance,j_gene,d_gene,v_gene,CDR3nt,CDR3aa
.,TRBJ1-1,.,TRBV24-1,TGTGCCACCAGTGCAGGGGAGTTCACTGAAGCGTTCTTT,CATSAGEFTEAFF
many,TRBJ2-3,TRBD1,TRBV11-1,TGTGCCAGCAGCTTCCGGGACAGGGAAGACACAGATACGCAGTATTTT,CASSFRDREDTDTQYF
.,TRBJ2-3,.,TRBV15,TGTGCCACCAGCAGAGATGGGCAGGGCACAGATACGCAGTATTTT,CATSRDGQGTDTQYF
few,TRBJ1-3,.,TRBV2,TGTGCCAGCAGTGATCCCCCCACGGGGTTCTCTGGAAACACCATATATTTT,CASSDPPTGFSGNTIYF
.,TRBJ1-6,.,TRBV15,TGTGCCACCAGCGTCGGACAAAGCTATAATTCACCCCTCCACTTT,CATSVGQSYNSPLHF
.,TRBJ1-2,.,TRBV5-1,.,CASSLGGTSAPGPGYGYTF
.,TRBJ1-5,.,TRBV20-1,TGCAGTGCTAGACAGATGGAGGGAAATCAGCCCCAGCATTTT,CSARQMEGNQPQHF
.,TRBJ2-3,TRBD1,TRBV2,TGTGCCAGCAGTCTAAACAGGGGGGACGGTACGCAGTATTTT,CASSLNRGDGTQYF
.,TRBJ2-7,.,TRBV2,TGTGCCAGCAGTGAGCTAGCGGAGCAGTACTTC,CASSELAEQYF
.,TRBJ2-7,.,TRBV20-1,TGCAGTGCTAGCGAAATGACGGGTACCTACGAGCAGTACTTC,CSASEMTGTYEQYF
.,TRBJ2-7,.,TRBV11-1,TGTGCCAGCAGCTTCGGTGGCAGGGGGTGGGGAGGCTACGAGCAGTACTTC,CASSFGGRGWGGYEQYF
.,TRBJ2-1,.,TRBV7-9,TGTGCCAGCAGTTCGCTAGGGGAGCAGTTCTTC,CASSSLGEQFF
many,TRBJ2-1,TRBD1,TRBV16,TGTGCCAGCAGCCGGAGACAGGGCAATGAGCAGTTCTTC,CASSRRQGNEQFF
.,TRBJ2-5,TRBD2,TRBV5-6,TGTGCCAGCAGCTTGGCGGGAGGCCTCAAAGAGACCCAGTACTTC,CASSLAGGLKETQYF
many,TRBJ1-6,.,TRBV24-1,TGTGCCACCAGTGGGGCCCCCGAGGGATCACCCCTCCACTTT,CATSGAPEGSPLHF
many,TRBJ2-7,TRBD1,TRBV7-8,TGTGCCAGCAGCTCCACAGGGGGACCGCGCGAGCAGTACTTC,CASSSTGGPREQYF
few,TRBJ1-2,TRBD1,TRBV29-1,TGCAGCGTGGAAAAGGGACAGGGATATGGCTACACCTTC,CSVEKGQGYGYTF
many,TRBJ2-7,.,TRBV5-4,TGTGCCAGCAGCACTGACATCAACGAGCAGTACTTC,CASSTDINEQYF
.,TRBJ2-7,TRBD1,TRBV10-3,TGTGCCATCAGGAGCGCAGACAGGGCCTCCTACGAGCAGTACTTC,CAIRSADRASYEQYF
few,TRBJ2-3,TRBD2,TRBV4-3,TGCGCCAGCAGCCTGACTAGCGGGGGCACAGATACGCAGTATTTT,CASSLTSGGTDTQYF
.,TRBJ2-3,.,TRBV29-1,TGCAGCGTTGAAGGGTCCGGGACTGGCACAGATACGCAGTATTTT,CSVEGSGTGTDTQYF
.,TRBJ2-6,.,TRBV4-2,TGTGCCAGCAGCCAAGATAAAGAGGCTTTCTCCGGTGGGGCCAACGTCCTGACTTTC,CASSQDKEAFSGGANVLTF
.,TRBJ1-5,TRBD1,TRBV20-1,TGCAGTGCCCTGGACAGGGGAAGTCAGCCCCAGCATTTT,CSALDRGSQPQHF
few,TRBJ2-5,.,TRBV12-3/TRBV12-4,TGTGCCAGCAGTCACGGACGGACGGAGATCCAGTACTTC,CASSHGRTEIQYF
few,TRBJ2-3,TRBD1,TRBV20-1,TGCAGTGCCAACGGGGACAGCTCCGTAACAGATACGCAGTATTTT,CSANGDSSVTDTQYF
.,TRBJ2-5,.,TRBV11-2,TGTGCCAGCAGCTTAGAGGTCGGGATCCCGGGGGAGACCCAGTACTTC,CASSLEVGIPGETQYF
few,TRBJ1-1,.,TRBV5-4,TGTGCCAGCAGCAGAGCCGGTGGGATCCAGAACACTGAAGCTTTCTTT,CASSRAGGIQNTEAFF
many,TRBJ2-1,TRBD2,TRBV11-1,TGTGCCAGCAGCTTAGCTAGCGGGGGACGCAATGAGCAGTTCTTC,CASSLASGGRNEQFF
.,TRBJ1-2,.,TRBV19,TGTGCCAGTACGACCAACTATGGCTACACCTTC,CASTTNYGYTF